The rows below give T cell receptor beta chains drawn from one sample of a study of blood T cell repertoires in COVID-19. The table came from immunoSEQ multiplex PCR; TCRdb's copy has only in-frame clones and leaves some out. The sample records about 160,000 clones, around 85% being singletons. Material for sequencing was peripheral blood. These receptors were taken from a man in his 60s who had recovered from COVID-19. Both conserved end residues are part of each CDR3. The D gene is left open where the match is weak. The size field is filled for only some rows; it gives once, few, many or a size class.

d_call	clone_size	v_call	j_call	cdr3_nt	cdr3_aa
TRBD2	.	TRBV6-5	TRBJ2-7	TGTGCCAGCAGTAGCGGGGCCACCCTAACGCGAGAGCAGTACTTC	CASSSGATLTREQYF
.	.	TRBV5-1	TRBJ1-3	TGCGCCAGCAGCTTGGCCGGGGGTCGTGAAAACACCATATATTTT	CASSLAGGRENTIYF
.	.	TRBV3-1/TRBV3-2	TRBJ2-3	TGTGCCAGCAGCCCGGCAGGGGCAGATACGCAGTATTTT	CASSPAGADTQYF
.	.	TRBV18	TRBJ1-4	TGTGCCAGCTCGCCCACTACAGGGTTTGAAAAACTGTTTTTT	CASSPTTGFEKLFF
TRBD1	once	TRBV6-4	TRBJ1-2	TGTGCCAGCAGTTCCGGGACAGGGGGCTATGGCTACACCTTC	CASSSGTGGYGYTF
.	.	TRBV2	TRBJ1-1	TGTGCCAGCGAAACTGAAATGAACACTGAAGCTTTCTTT	CASETEMNTEAFF
.	.	TRBV6-1	TRBJ2-7	TGTGCCAGCAGTGAATGGGCAGGGCCCACCTACGAGCAGTACTTC	CASSEWAGPTYEQYF
.	.	TRBV2	TRBJ2-2	TGTGCCAGCACCGAACGGTTGGGGGCGGGGGCCCCCGGGGAGCTGTTTTTT	CASTERLGAGAPGELFF
TRBD1	once	TRBV7-9	TRBJ1-1	TGTGCCAGCAGCTTTTCACAGGGGGATGAAGCTTTCTTT	CASSFSQGDEAFF
TRBD2	.	TRBV5-8	TRBJ2-2	TGTGCCAGCAGCTTGGGGCTAGCGGGGGCCAAAATCTTCACCGGGGAGCTGTTTTTT	CASSLGLAGAKIFTGELFF
TRBD1	.	TRBV6-5	TRBJ1-3	TGTGCCAGCAGTTACCGGACAGGAGCCTCTGGAAACACCATATATTTT	CASSYRTGASGNTIYF
TRBD1	.	TRBV6-1	TRBJ1-3	TGTGCCAGCAGTGAACCGACAGGGAGCTCTGGAAACACCATATATTTT	CASSEPTGSSGNTIYF
TRBD1	.	TRBV18	TRBJ2-7	TGTGCCAGCTCAGCGTCGACAGGGTCTCCCTACGAGCAGTACTTC	CASSASTGSPYEQYF
.	.	TRBV19	TRBJ1-2	TGTGCCAGTAGTATAGACAGGGATGGCTACACCTTC	CASSIDRDGYTF
TRBD1	.	TRBV18	TRBJ1-1	TGTGCCAGCTCATCGCGGGACAGGGGGTTCACTGAAGCTTTCTTT	CASSSRDRGFTEAFF
.	.	TRBV5-1	TRBJ2-3	TGCGCCAGCAGCCTGAAGGGACCACAGGGCTTCGATACGCAGTATTTT	CASSLKGPQGFDTQYF
TRBD2	once	TRBV5-1	TRBJ2-7	TGCGCCAGCAGCCGGGGGAGCGGGGGTGTGAGCGAGCAGTACTTC	CASSRGSGGVSEQYF
TRBD2	.	TRBV5-1	TRBJ2-1	TGCGCCAGCGCAAGGACTAGCGGGACCATAGCGAATGAGCAGTTCTTC	CASARTSGTIANEQFF
TRBD1	.	TRBV5-4	TRBJ1-2	TGTGCCAGCAGCTTGGCCAGGGGGCAGGGATATGGCTACACCTTC	CASSLARGQGYGYTF
.	.	TRBV7-2	TRBJ2-3	TGTGCCTCTAAGGAGACAGATACGCAGTATTTT	CASKETDTQYF
.	.	TRBV10-3	TRBJ2-1	TGTGCCAGCACGGGACTTAACTACAATGAGCAGTTCTTC	CASTGLNYNEQFF
TRBD1	.	TRBV7-9	TRBJ2-7	TGTGCCAGCAGCCTCCGACAGGGGGCACAACTTTACGAGCAGTACTTC	CASSLRQGAQLYEQYF
.	.	TRBV7-9	TRBJ1-2	TGTGCCAGCAGCAATGGAGACCGTGGCTACACCTTC	CASSNGDRGYTF
TRBD1	once	TRBV30	TRBJ1-1	TGTGCCTGGATAGGAACAGGGGGCCGGGCTTTCTTT	CAWIGTGGRAFF
.	once	TRBV20-1	TRBJ2-7	TGCAGTGCTAAACGAGTAAGCGAGCAGTACTTC	CSAKRVSEQYF
TRBD2	.	TRBV13	TRBJ2-3	TGTGCCAGCAGCCCCAACGGACTAGCTGGGGATACGCAGTATTTT	CASSPNGLAGDTQYF
TRBD2	.	TRBV14	TRBJ2-5	TGTGCCAGCAGCCAAGTGTCGGGGGGGACCCAGTACTTC	CASSQVSGGTQYF
TRBD1	.	TRBV5-1	TRBJ1-5	TGCGCCAGCAGAAAGACAGGGGATAGCAATCAGCCCCAGCATTTT	CASRKTGDSNQPQHF
.	.	TRBV5-4	TRBJ1-2	TGTGCCAGCAGCTTATTCTCGGGTGGAGCGGGCTACACCTTC	CASSLFSGGAGYTF
.	.	TRBV4-3	TRBJ1-1	TGCGCCAGCAGCCCCTGGGAGGGCTCTGAAGCTTTCTTT	CASSPWEGSEAFF
TRBD1	.	TRBV10-3	TRBJ1-5	TGTGCCATCAGTCCAGGGGGCGGCCAGCCCCAGCATTTT	CAISPGGGQPQHF
.	.	TRBV6-2/TRBV6-3	TRBJ2-1	TGTGCCAGCAGTTACTTACTAGCAATTGATGAGCAGTTCTTC	CASSYLLAIDEQFF
TRBD1	.	TRBV19	TRBJ1-4	TGTGCCAGTACAGGGGGTGCGAATGAAAAACTGTTTTTT	CASTGGANEKLFF
.	.	TRBV19	TRBJ2-7	TGTGCCAGTAAGGTAACAGGTGCCTACGAGCAGTACTTC	CASKVTGAYEQYF
TRBD2	.	TRBV5-4	TRBJ2-7	TGTGCCAGCAGCGGGACTAGCGGTTTTCGAAAGTACTTC	CASSGTSGFRKYF
TRBD2	.	TRBV6-2/TRBV6-3	TRBJ2-7	TGTGCCAGCAGCCCTCCAGGAAGGCTTAGCGGGGTTACCTACGAGCAGTACTTC	CASSPPGRLSGVTYEQYF
TRBD1	once	TRBV18	TRBJ2-5	TGTGCCAGCTCAAAACAGGGGACCCAGGAGACCCAGTACTTC	CASSKQGTQETQYF
TRBD1	.	TRBV7-2	TRBJ2-1	TGTGCCAGCACCCTTAATGCCGGGACAGGGGGTGAGCAGTTCTTC	CASTLNAGTGGEQFF